Each of the 9 T cell receptor beta chains below was sequenced from the same sample in a study of cytomegalovirus exposure and HLA in healthy donors. This PCR relied on a set of 60 Vbeta primers and 13 Jbeta primers. Only in-frame clones appear in the TCRdb table, and some are missing; sequencing was by immunoSEQ multiplex PCR. The data contain some 200,000 clones, about four fifths of them seen just once; the ten biggest clones take up approximately 2.4%. Material: PBMCs. These receptors were obtained from a woman aged 45-65 years in good health and CMV-seropositive.

The V and J genes are TRBV6-1 and TRBJ1-6; 7 positions agree with TRBD1. The CDR3 consists of 13 residues. Unmatched junction bases numbered 2, after V lost 3 bases and J lost 9 bases. Looked up from germline, CDR1 is MNHNS and CDR2 is SASEGT. The CDR3 coding sequence is TGTGCCAGCAGTGAGAGACAGGGTTCACCCCTCCACTTT. It encodes CASSERQGSPLHF.

The chain recombines TRBV7-3 with TRBJ2-3, with a weak D call TRBD2 (5 bases). Germline V gives CDR1 SGHTA, CDR2 FQGTGA. The CDR3 is made up of 15 amino acids. V was pared by 3 bases and J by 0 bases, with 10 bases between. The CDR3 spells CASSLEAASTDTQYF. CDR3 coding DNA: TGTGCCAGCAGCTTGGAGGCAGCCAGCACAGATACGCAGTATTTT.

This chain uses TRBV5-6 with TRBJ2-7; a weak D match, TRBD2 (6 bases). The CDR3 contains 15 residues. Germline-derived CDR1 and CDR2 are SGHDT and YYEEEE. V lost 0 bases to trimming and J lost 0 bases, with 10 bases between them. Here the CDR3 DNA reads TGTGCCAGCAGCTTGGATGGCGGGACCTCCTACGAGCAGTACTTC. Translated, it gives CASSLDGGTSYEQYF.

The chain is built from TRBV6-1 and TRBJ2-7; the D is unclear. Per germline, CDR1 MNHNS and CDR2 SASEGT. V lost 1 base, J lost 6 bases, and 10 bases lay in between. The CDR3 is 13 amino acids. In DNA form, the CDR3 reads TGTGCCAGCAGTGAAGTTCGGTCGTCCGAGCAGTACTTC. Translation: CASSEVRSSEQYF.

This clone turned up a few times. The chain recombines TRBV2 with TRBJ1-4, with TRBD1 identical over 10 bases. This CDR3 is built from 15 residues. V was pared by 6 bases and J by 6 bases, with 7 bases of the junction left unmatched. Germline V gene sequence: CDR1 SNHLY, CDR2 FYNNEI. The CDR3 nucleotides are TGTGCCAGCAGATTTGACAGGGGGCAGCATGAAAAACTGTTTTTT. It yields the protein CASRFDRGQHEKLFF.

The V gene is TRBV6-6, the J gene TRBJ1-3, with no clear D. The ends were cut back, 5 bases at V and 4 bases at J, with 9 bases in the middle. The length of the CDR3 is 13 residues. Germline-derived CDR1 and CDR2 are MNHNY and SVGAGI (reference sequence). This chain's CDR3 is CASSPPQGNTIYF. The DNA of the CDR3 is TGTGCCAGCAGTCCACCACAGGGAAACACCATATATTTT.

The chain carries TRBV11-2 and TRBJ2-1; D not resolved. The CDR3 runs to 13 residues. Germline V gene sequence: CDR1 SGHAT, CDR2 FQNNGV. With 7 bases removed from V and 4 bases from J, the gap between germline ends came to 11 bases. The CDR3 loop is CASTGLGYNEQFF. The CDR3 DNA sequence: TGTGCCAGCACTGGGCTCGGTTACAATGAGCAGTTCTTC.

The J gene is TRBJ1-5, the V gene TRBV6-1, with 7 bases aligning to TRBD1. V was clipped by 6 bases and J by 2 bases; unmatched bases: 4. In germline, CDR1 is MNHNS, CDR2 SASEGT. The CDR3 totals 14 residues. The DNA for the CDR3 is TGTGCCAGCAGGCCGCAGGGGGGCAATCAGCCCCAGCATTTT. This encodes CASRPQGGNQPQHF.

CDR3 nucleotides: TGCGCCAGCAGCTCCGGGACTAGCGGGGGGCGGAACAATGAGCAGTTCTTC. Translation: CASSSGTSGGRNNEQFF. This chain links TRBV5-1 with TRBJ2-1; 15 bases match TRBD2. Per the germline V gene, CDR1 is SGHRS and CDR2 is YFSETQ. CDR3 length: 17 residues. The junction had 6 bases not matched to a gene; V was cut back by 3 bases and J by 5 bases.